The T cell receptor (beta chain) described here comes from a study of shared clonotypes between healthy human individuals. The study, taken as a whole, reports: Researchers sampled blood only, noting tissue repertoires likely differ.

A single count supports this clone. Its target is not known. The assay was immunoSEQ multiplex PCR, and TCRdb's table has in-frame clones only and misses some. This sample carries about 2 million clones, over 85% of them seen once, and the ten largest clones take around 1%. The CDR3 consists of 12 residues. The germline V gene has CDR1 MNHEY and CDR2 SMNVEV (reference sequence). V was clipped by 3 bases and J by 5 bases, with 5 bases between them. The naive CD8 subset, CD45RO-negative cells positively selected for CCR7, excluded terminally differentiated effector memory CD45RA+ cells. This chain joins TRBV27 and TRBJ2-4; tentatively, D is TRBD1 (5 bases). Source material: naive CD8+ T cells sorted from blood. The clonotype was recovered from a man younger than 30 in good health. The CDR3 region is CASSFRENIQYF. The CDR3 region has the DNA TGTGCCAGCAGTTTCAGGGAAAACATTCAGTACTTC.